Listed below are T cell receptor beta chains from one sample, sequenced in a study of cytomegalovirus exposure and HLA in healthy donors. Some clones are missing from TCRdb's copy, which holds only in-frame ones; the method was immunoSEQ multiplex PCR. The sample carries roughly 120,000 clones, 80% recorded once. The sample consisted of PBMCs. The receptors were gathered from a male donor in good health and CMV-seronegative. CDR3s include the opening cysteine and the closing phenylalanine or tryptophan. The D gene is left open where the match is weak. The listing skips clone size in some rows; elsewhere it reads once, few, many or a size class.

J gene: TRBJ2-7
V gene: TRBV7-2
D gene: -
clone size: -
CDR3 protein: CASSLTGYEQYF
CDR3 DNA: TGTGCCAGCAGCTTAACAGGCTACGAGCAGTACTTC

J gene: TRBJ2-7
V gene: TRBV18
D gene: -
clone size: -
CDR3 protein: CASSPPTGFHEQYF
CDR3 DNA: TGTGCCAGCTCACCACCAACAGGGTTCCACGAGCAGTACTTC

J gene: TRBJ1-1
V gene: TRBV5-4
D gene: -
clone size: few
CDR3 protein: CASSPTGLTEAFF
CDR3 DNA: TGTGCCAGCAGCCCGACAGGACTCACTGAAGCTTTCTTT

J gene: TRBJ2-7
V gene: TRBV10-3
D gene: -
clone size: -
CDR3 protein: CAISDSTTGMANYEQYF
CDR3 DNA: TGTGCCATCAGTGATTCCACAACGGGGATGGCTAACTACGAGCAGTACTTC

J gene: TRBJ2-7
V gene: TRBV9
D gene: TRBD2
clone size: few
CDR3 protein: CASSVSGGLYEQYF
CDR3 DNA: TGTGCCAGCAGCGTATCGGGGGGACTCTACGAGCAGTACTTC

J gene: TRBJ2-1
V gene: TRBV10-3
D gene: TRBD2
clone size: -
CDR3 protein: CAISESRVSGSGNEQFF
CDR3 DNA: TGTGCCATCAGTGAGTCGAGGGTTAGCGGGAGTGGGAATGAGCAGTTCTTC

J gene: TRBJ2-3
V gene: TRBV27
D gene: TRBD2
clone size: -
CDR3 protein: CASSSQGLAGMVDTQYF
CDR3 DNA: TGTGCCAGCAGTTCCCAAGGACTAGCGGGGATGGTGGATACGCAGTATTTT

J gene: TRBJ2-5
V gene: TRBV25-1
D gene: -
clone size: -
CDR3 protein: CASSELGGETQYF
CDR3 DNA: TGTGCCAGCAGTGAATTGGGGGGAGAGACCCAGTACTTC

J gene: TRBJ2-1
V gene: TRBV11-2
D gene: TRBD1
clone size: -
CDR3 protein: CASSLDRGYNEQFF
CDR3 DNA: TGTGCCAGCAGTTTGGACAGGGGATACAATGAGCAGTTCTTC

J gene: TRBJ1-4
V gene: TRBV5-1
D gene: TRBD1
clone size: -
CDR3 protein: CASSESGGAFNEKLFF
CDR3 DNA: TGCGCCAGCAGCGAATCAGGGGGAGCTTTTAATGAAAAACTGTTTTTT

J gene: TRBJ2-3
V gene: TRBV30
D gene: TRBD2
clone size: -
CDR3 protein: CAWARLAGEVDTQYF
CDR3 DNA: TGTGCCTGGGCTCGACTAGCGGGAGAGGTAGATACGCAGTATTTT

J gene: TRBJ2-1
V gene: TRBV7-6
D gene: -
clone size: once
CDR3 protein: CASSLLSGGGGNEQFF
CDR3 DNA: TGTGCCAGCAGCTTATTGTCCGGGGGAGGTGGGAATGAGCAGTTCTTC

J gene: TRBJ2-1
V gene: TRBV29-1
D gene: -
clone size: -
CDR3 protein: CSVEDTLRRVSYNEQFF
CDR3 DNA: TGCAGCGTTGAAGATACCCTACGGAGGGTCTCCTACAATGAGCAGTTCTTC

J gene: TRBJ1-2
V gene: TRBV10-3
D gene: -
clone size: few
CDR3 protein: CAISESSSVPNYGYTF
CDR3 DNA: TGTGCCATCAGTGAGTCGTCGTCAGTACCTAACTATGGCTACACCTTC

J gene: TRBJ2-1
V gene: TRBV7-8
D gene: TRBD1
clone size: -
CDR3 protein: CASSYRDSPSNEQFF
CDR3 DNA: TGTGCCAGCAGCTATCGGGACAGTCCCTCCAATGAGCAGTTCTTC

J gene: TRBJ2-2
V gene: TRBV2
D gene: -
clone size: -
CDR3 protein: CASSVSGSRGELFF
CDR3 DNA: TGTGCCAGCAGTGTTTCGGGATCCCGCGGGGAGCTGTTTTTT

J gene: TRBJ2-7
V gene: TRBV7-2
D gene: -
clone size: -
CDR3 protein: CASSLDGQHYEQYF
CDR3 DNA: TGTGCCAGCAGCTTAGACGGACAGCACTACGAGCAGTACTTC

J gene: TRBJ1-2
V gene: TRBV2
D gene: TRBD1
clone size: -
CDR3 protein: CASRGDSHLYGYTF
CDR3 DNA: TGTGCCAGCAGAGGGGACAGTCATCTATATGGCTACACCTTC

J gene: TRBJ1-5
V gene: TRBV19
D gene: TRBD1
clone size: once
CDR3 protein: CASSVTGQLNQPQHF
CDR3 DNA: TGTGCCAGTAGCGTAACGGGACAGCTAAATCAGCCCCAGCATTTT

J gene: TRBJ2-3
V gene: TRBV9
D gene: TRBD2
clone size: -
CDR3 protein: CASSVTSGISHADTQYF
CDR3 DNA: TGTGCCAGCAGCGTGACTAGCGGGATAAGCCATGCAGATACGCAGTATTTT

J gene: TRBJ1-2
V gene: TRBV6-5
D gene: TRBD1
clone size: -
CDR3 protein: CASTNRDSYGYTF
CDR3 DNA: TGTGCCAGCACCAACCGGGACAGCTATGGCTACACCTTC

J gene: TRBJ1-1
V gene: TRBV5-1
D gene: -
clone size: -
CDR3 protein: CASSLAGNTEAFF
CDR3 DNA: TGCGCCAGCAGCTTGGCCGGGAACACTGAAGCTTTCTTT

J gene: TRBJ2-1
V gene: TRBV4-3
D gene: -
clone size: -
CDR3 protein: CASSQDGLASSYNEQFF
CDR3 DNA: TGCGCCAGCAGCCAAGATGGGCTAGCGAGCTCCTACAATGAGCAGTTCTTC

J gene: TRBJ2-1
V gene: TRBV5-4
D gene: -
clone size: -
CDR3 protein: CASSFTANEQFF
CDR3 DNA: TGTGCCAGCAGCTTTACAGCCAATGAGCAGTTCTTC

J gene: TRBJ1-5
V gene: TRBV18
D gene: TRBD1
clone size: -
CDR3 protein: CASSPLQGANQPQHF
CDR3 DNA: TGTGCCAGCTCACCATTACAGGGGGCCAATCAGCCCCAGCATTTT

J gene: TRBJ1-1
V gene: TRBV11-2
D gene: -
clone size: -
CDR3 protein: CASLIVGGKGTEAFF
CDR3 DNA: TGTGCCAGCTTGATAGTTGGGGGGAAAGGCACTGAAGCTTTCTTT

J gene: TRBJ2-3
V gene: TRBV6-5
D gene: TRBD2
clone size: -
CDR3 protein: CACRGLAGMDTQYF
CDR3 DNA: TGTGCCTGCCGGGGACTAGCGGGAATGGATACGCAGTATTTT

J gene: TRBJ2-6
V gene: TRBV15
D gene: -
clone size: -
CDR3 protein: CATSRGRGPGANVLTF
CDR3 DNA: TGTGCCACCAGCAGAGGCAGGGGCCCTGGGGCCAACGTCCTGACTTTC

J gene: TRBJ2-1
V gene: TRBV6-5
D gene: -
clone size: -
CDR3 protein: CASSYSSGSYNEQFF
CDR3 DNA: TGTGCCAGCAGTTACTCCAGTGGCTCCTACAATGAGCAGTTCTTC

J gene: TRBJ1-2
V gene: TRBV29-1
D gene: -
clone size: -
CDR3 protein: CSAFDYGYTF
CDR3 DNA: TGCAGCGCTTTTGACTATGGCTACACCTTC

J gene: TRBJ2-7
V gene: TRBV30
D gene: TRBD1
clone size: -
CDR3 protein: CAWSATGGGEQYF
CDR3 DNA: TGTGCCTGGAGCGCAACAGGGGGAGGAGAGCAGTACTTC

J gene: TRBJ2-5
V gene: TRBV7-9
D gene: TRBD2
clone size: -
CDR3 protein: CASSLGGRGTHQETQYF
CDR3 DNA: TGTGCCAGCAGCTTAGGTGGGCGGGGGACTCACCAAGAGACCCAGTACTTC

J gene: TRBJ2-1
V gene: TRBV27
D gene: TRBD1
clone size: few
CDR3 protein: CASSFPDRVYNEQFF
CDR3 DNA: TGTGCCAGCAGTTTTCCGGACAGGGTCTACAATGAGCAGTTCTTC

J gene: TRBJ1-4
V gene: TRBV30
D gene: -
clone size: -
CDR3 protein: CACRIIEKLFF
CDR3 DNA: TGTGCCTGCAGGATTATTGAAAAACTGTTTTTT

J gene: TRBJ2-1
V gene: TRBV5-4
D gene: TRBD2
clone size: -
CDR3 protein: CASSGGLAEYNEQFF
CDR3 DNA: TGTGCCAGCAGCGGGGGACTAGCGGAATACAATGAGCAGTTCTTC

J gene: TRBJ2-1
V gene: TRBV10-3
D gene: TRBD2
clone size: -
CDR3 protein: CAINRGGTGYDEQFF
CDR3 DNA: TGTGCCATCAACCGGGGAGGGACTGGGTACGATGAGCAGTTCTTC

J gene: TRBJ2-7
V gene: TRBV4-2
D gene: -
clone size: -
CDR3 protein: CASSQVGEYSYEQYF
CDR3 DNA: TGTGCCAGCAGCCAAGTTGGGGAGTACTCCTACGAGCAGTACTTC

J gene: TRBJ2-3
V gene: TRBV7-2
D gene: TRBD2
clone size: -
CDR3 protein: CASSLTSGSIYTQYF
CDR3 DNA: TGTGCCAGCAGCTTAACTAGCGGGAGTATATATACGCAGTATTTT

J gene: TRBJ2-2
V gene: TRBV30
D gene: TRBD1
clone size: -
CDR3 protein: CARRTGMTAGELFF
CDR3 DNA: TGTGCCCGAAGGACAGGGATGACGGCCGGGGAGCTGTTTTTT